These 24 T cell receptor beta chains were sequenced from one sample in a study of blood T cell repertoires in COVID-19. Using immunoSEQ multiplex PCR, the repertoire was profiled, and TCRdb retains in-frame clones only, with some absent. The profile covers more than 35,000 clones, with around nine tenths appearing a single time and around 2.4% taken by the ten largest. The material sequenced was peripheral blood. The receptors originated from a human donor in a cohort sampled during active COVID-19.

The gene calls are TRBV6-4 and TRBJ2-1; 10 nucleotides match TRBD2. In germline, CDR1 is MRHNA, CDR2 SNTAGT. Losses at the gene ends were 2 bases for V and 4 bases for J; bases not matched to a gene: 2. The CDR3 runs 15 residues. The DNA of the CDR3 is TGTGCCAGCAGTGACAATAGCGGGGGGTACAATGAGCAGTTCTTC. Encoded protein: CASSDNSGGYNEQFF.

The CDR3 sequence is CASSLRTSGGNEQFF. The CDR3 DNA sequence: TGTGCCAGCAGCTTGAGGACTAGCGGGGGGAATGAGCAGTTCTTC. This rearrangement joins TRBV11-3 to TRBJ2-1; 14 bases match TRBD2. In germline, CDR1 is SGHNT, CDR2 YENEEA. The CDR3 sequence is 15 residues long. With V trimmed by 3 bases and J by 7 bases, 2 bases remained unmatched. The whole variable domain, remainder taken from reference TRBV11-3 and TRBJ2-1, is EAGVVQSPRYKIIEKKQPVAFWCNPISGHNTLYWYLQNLGQGPELLIRYENEEAVDDSQLPKDRFSAERLKGVDSTLKIQPAELGDSAVYLCASSLRTSGGNEQFFGPGTRLTVL.

The chain couples TRBV5-1 to TRBJ2-2, with TRBD1 matching 9 bases. Germline V gene lookup returns CDR1 SGHRS and CDR2 YFSETQ. The CDR3 length is 18 residues. Trimming removed 8 bases from V and 2 bases from J; junction bases left unmatched: 16. CDR3 DNA sequence: TGCGCCAGTACCTACGGACAGGGGCTAAACATAAACACCGGGGAGCTGTTTTTT. It specifies CASTYGQGLNINTGELFF.

The chain uses TRBV7-9 and TRBJ1-2, with D maybe TRBD1 (5 bases). This CDR3 region has 16 residues. Germline V gene sequence: CDR1 SEHNR, CDR2 FQNEAQ (reference sequence). The V end was cut by 6 bases, the J end by 3 bases, with 20 bases between. Here the CDR3 reads CASRSLQWGRDYGYTF. The CDR3 DNA reads as TGTGCCAGCAGGTCTCTCCAATGGGGCCGGGACTATGGCTACACCTTC.

The chain has TRBV5-1 and TRBJ1-1, with a weak D call TRBD1 (5 bases). Looked up from germline, CDR1 is SGHRS and CDR2 is YFSETQ. V lost 4 bases and J lost 4, with 8 bases in between. The CDR3 has 12 amino acids. The CDR3 reads CASSRDSTEAFF. The CDR3 coding sequence is TGCGCCAGCAGCCGAGACAGCACTGAAGCTTTCTTT.

The V and J genes are TRBV2 and TRBJ1-4; D gene uncertain. Germline CDR1 is SNHLY and CDR2 is FYNNEI. V gave up 10 bases and J gave up 0 bases, with 15 bases separating them. The length of the CDR3 is 15 residues. The CDR3 DNA reads as TGTGCCACCCGGATGGAGGGTGCAACTAATGAAAAACTGTTTTTT. Residues: CATRMEGATNEKLFF.

The chain is built from TRBV2 and TRBJ2-7, with D possibly matching TRBD2 (6 bases). This CDR3 comprises 14 residues. Trimming removed 6 bases at V and 6 bases at J, with 18 bases between. Germline CDR1 SNHLY, CDR2 FYNNEI. CDR3 DNA sequence: TGTGCCAGCAGGGCCTTTGGGCAGGGAGGCGAGCAGTACTTC. Protein product: CASRAFGQGGEQYF.

The V gene is TRBV7-8, the J gene TRBJ1-5; 8 bases align to TRBD1. After removal of 2 bases from V and 5 bases from J, the junction contained 8 bases not matched to a gene. Germline lookup yields CDR1 SGHVS and CDR2 FQNEAQ. This CDR3 region has 16 residues. The CDR3 sequence is CASSLMQGAVDQPQHF. The CDR3 nucleotides read TGTGCCAGCAGCTTAATGCAGGGGGCCGTGGATCAGCCCCAGCATTTT.

There are a few counts of this clone. The V and J genes are TRBV6-5 and TRBJ1-5; D gene unclear. The CDR3 spans 14 residues. Germline V gives CDR1 MNHEY, CDR2 SVGAGI. Trimming left V 6 bases short and J 5 bases short, with 14 bases between. The CDR3 here is CASSLEAWDQPQHF. In DNA, the CDR3 is TGTGCCAGCAGCTTAGAGGCGTGGGATCAGCCCCAGCATTTT.

V is TRBV6-1 and J is TRBJ1-5; 8 nucleotides agree with TRBD1. Trimming cost V 2 bases and J 1 base; bases outside gene matches: 1. Per germline, CDR1 MNHNS and CDR2 SASEGT. The CDR3 extends over 15 amino acids. The CDR3 DNA reads as TGTGCCAGCAGTGAACGGACAGGGAGCAATCAGCCCCAGCATTTT. It codes for CASSERTGSNQPQHF.

This rearrangement joins TRBV9 to TRBJ2-7, with D perhaps TRBD2 (6 bases). V lost 1 base and J lost 3, with 14 bases in between. Per germline, CDR1 SGDLS and CDR2 YYNGEE. The CDR3 spans 15 residues. CDR3 in DNA: TGTGCCAGCAGCGTAAAGGCAGGGACTTTCTACGAGCAGTACTTC. This translates into CASSVKAGTFYEQYF.

CDR3 protein: CASSQERSRSYEQYF. In DNA form, the CDR3 reads TGTGCCAGCAGCCAAGAGAGGTCTCGCTCCTACGAGCAGTACTTC. J is TRBJ2-7 and V is TRBV14; D gene ambiguous. Germline-derived CDR1 and CDR2 are SGHDN and FVKESK. The length of the CDR3 is 15 residues. V dropped 0 bases and J dropped 0 bases, with 9 bases sitting between them.

V and J are TRBV7-2 and TRBJ2-7, with 7 bases fitting TRBD2. Trimming cost V 5 bases and J 2 bases; bases outside gene matches: 6. The CDR3 loop spans 14 amino acids. In germline, CDR1 is SGHTA, CDR2 FQGNSA. CDR3 region: CASSVLADAYEQYF. The CDR3 region has the DNA TGTGCCAGCAGCGTGCTAGCGGATGCCTACGAGCAGTACTTC.

V gene TRBV27 combines with J gene TRBJ2-7; 7 nucleotides align to TRBD2. Germline values: CDR1 MNHEY, CDR2 SMNVEV (reference sequence). Losses at the gene ends were 5 bases for V and 0 bases for J; bases not matched to a gene: 10. The CDR3 has 16 amino acids. CDR3 nucleotide sequence: TGTGCCAGCAGTCCCCCCTTTGCGGGGGACTCCTACGAGCAGTACTTC. Protein sequence: CASSPPFAGDSYEQYF.

The V gene is TRBV27, the J gene TRBJ1-5; TRBD1 matches at 7 bases. Germline lookup yields CDR1 MNHEY and CDR2 SMNVEV (reference sequence). This CDR3 is built from 15 residues. V gave up 5 bases and J gave up 11 bases; unmatched junction bases: 15. The CDR3 DNA reads TGTGCCAGCAGTCCGACGCCCGGGACAGAAGGGGCCCAGCATTTT. It translates to CASSPTPGTEGAQHF.

This chain joins TRBV12-3 or TRBV12-4 and TRBJ2-6, with a weak D call TRBD1 (6 bases). The V end was cut by 9 bases, the J end by 4 bases, with 7 bases between. There are 12 residues in the CDR3. The CDR3: CASQGGANVLTF. CDR3 DNA sequence: TGTGCCAGTCAGGGGGGGGCCAACGTCCTGACTTTC.

The V gene is TRBV5-1, the J gene TRBJ2-5; 7 bases line up with TRBD1. The ends lost 1 base at V and 0 bases at J; junction bases unmatched: 3. This CDR3 region has 15 residues. The germline V gene encodes CDR1 SGHRS and CDR2 YFSETQ. CDR3 region: CASSLSGQDQETQYF. DNA for the CDR3: TGCGCCAGCAGCTTGAGTGGACAGGACCAAGAGACCCAGTACTTC.

V is TRBV28 and J is TRBJ2-4, with D maybe TRBD2 (6 bases). CDR1 and CDR2 from the germline V gene are MDHEN and SYDVKM. V was trimmed by 5 bases and J by 3 bases, leaving 11 bases between them. The CDR3 extends over 14 amino acids. The CDR3 sequence is CASSPGDLKNIQYF. CDR3 in DNA: TGTGCCAGCAGTCCGGGGGACCTCAAAAACATTCAGTACTTC.

The chain is built from TRBV5-1 and TRBJ2-1; the D gene is possibly TRBD2 (5 bases). This CDR3 has 15 residues. Germline V CDR1 and CDR2: SGHRS, YFSETQ. V was cut by 0 bases and J by 4 bases, with 11 bases left in between. CDR3 bases: TGCGCCAGCAGCTTGGGGGTACAGCGGTACAATGAGCAGTTCTTC. Translated: CASSLGVQRYNEQFF.

V and J are TRBV30 and TRBJ2-7; TRBD1 matches at 11 bases. The CDR3 spans 16 residues. Germline loops: CDR1 GTSNPN, CDR2 SVGIG (reference sequence). Trimming removed 4 bases from V and 2 bases from J; junction bases left unmatched: 10. CDR3 residues: CAWTPAGTGGTYEQYF. CDR3 nucleotide sequence: TGTGCCTGGACTCCCGCCGGGACAGGGGGGACCTACGAGCAGTACTTC.

This chain joins TRBV11-2 and TRBJ1-6; 9 bases map to TRBD1. V was clipped by 4 bases and J by 0 bases; unmatched bases: 7. The CDR3 totals 18 residues. In germline, CDR1 is SGHAT, CDR2 FQNNGV. In DNA, the CDR3 is TGTGCCAGCAGCTCTTACAGGGGGCTTTTCTCCTATAATTCACCCCTCCACTTT. Encoded protein: CASSSYRGLFSYNSPLHF.

For the CDR3, the DNA is TGTGCCAGCAGTGAAGGACCCTCAGGGGCCTACGAGCAGTACTTC. Translation gives CASSEGPSGAYEQYF. V gene TRBV6-1 combines with J gene TRBJ2-7; D might be TRBD1 (6 bases). The CDR3 totals 15 residues. The germline V gene has CDR1 MNHNS and CDR2 SASEGT. The V end lost 1 base, the J end lost 2 bases, and 12 bases lay between the germline ends.

The chain recombines TRBV5-1 with TRBJ2-7; 7 bases align to TRBD1. The germline CDR1 and CDR2 sequences are SGHRS and YFSETQ. The CDR3 runs 13 residues. V lost 10 bases and J lost 2; bases outside the gene matches: 9. The CDR3 DNA sequence: TGCGCCTCCTCCGGGACAGAAACCTACGAGCAGTACTTC. It is translated as CASSGTETYEQYF.

The chain employs TRBV28 and TRBJ2-7, with D perhaps matching TRBD1 (6 bases). Germline CDR1 and CDR2: MDHEN and SYDVKM. The V end was cut by 6 bases, the J end by 2 bases, with 23 bases between. The CDR3 has 17 amino acids. The CDR3 DNA is TGTGCCAGCAGCTACACTGGACAGCGAAGCCCAACCTACGAGCAGTACTTC. Its translation: CASSYTGQRSPTYEQYF. The variable domain in full, completed from reference TRBV28 and TRBJ2-7, reads DVKVTQSSRYLVKRTGEKVFLECVQDMDHENMFWYRQDPGLGLRLIYFSYDVKMKEKGDIPEGYSVSREKKERFSLILESASTNQTSMYLCASSYTGQRSPTYEQYFGPGTRLTVT.